The clone carrying this TCR beta chain has a handful of counts. Antigen specificity is unknown. The TCRbeta library incorporated unique molecular identifiers. Via MiXCR, TCRdb re-called the PCR reads, giving one row per CDR3 protein. The table has roughly 340,000 distinct CDR3 sequences, 15% to 20% seen once. V gave up 4 bases and J gave up 3 bases; unmatched junction bases: 9. Per the germline V gene, CDR1 is SNHLY and CDR2 is FYNNEI. There are 16 residues in the CDR3. This sample is part of a study of T-cell reconstitution after alpha-beta-depleted transplantation in children. Study-wide results and limits: T-cell counts and diversity at one year post-transplant came mainly from newly produced T cells. Several hundred rapidly expanded clones from non-depleted graft cells reportedly supplied alpha-beta T cells about two months post-transplant. Several patients had high TCRbeta diversity at day 60; it came from surviving recipient T cells and thymic progenitors.

The receptor's source is a male patient between 2 and 10 years old who had a stem cell transplant for acute lymphoblastic leukemia, so the T cells may come from the graft donor. The V and J genes are TRBV2 and TRBJ2-4, with 7 bases matching TRBD2. Here the sequenced sample was PBMCs, mostly from graft donor cells, taken 360 days after TCRalphabeta/CD19-depleted stem cell transplant. The CDR3 loop reads CASSGRAGTNKNIQYF. In DNA, the CDR3 is TGTGCCAGCAGTGGCCGAGCGGGAACGAACAAAAACATTCAGTACTTC.